These 6 T cell receptor beta chains share one sample of origin, sequenced in a study of blood T cell repertoires in COVID-19 (TCRdb year 2020). The library was generated by the immunoSEQ multiplex PCR assay. What TCRdb holds here is the immuneACCESS table cut down to in-frame rearrangements. Part of the clones is not present; checked against another copy, under half of the missing clones reflect an unresolved V gene, and the others are unexplained. Across this sample there are 67,000 or so clones, with about 80% seen only once. The leading ten clones occupy 28% of the sample. The sequenced material came from peripheral blood. The receptor set was obtained from a man aged 70 or older with acute or convalescent COVID-19.

The rearrangement joins TRBV10-3 to TRBJ1-1; D ambiguous. The CDR3 runs to 18 residues. Trimming removed 3 bases from V and 1 base from J, with 21 bases in between. In germline, CDR1 is ENHRY, CDR2 SYGVKD. In DNA, the CDR3 is TGTGCCATCAGTGATGAAAGCGGGGTCGGTTTTCCGAACACTGAAGCTTTCTTT. This encodes CAISDESGVGFPNTEAFF.

The chain couples TRBV6-6 to TRBJ2-6; TRBD1 aligns across 10 bases. With 5 bases clipped from V and 4 bases from J, the junction kept 8 bases outside the gene matches. Germline loops: CDR1 MNHNY, CDR2 SVGAGI (reference sequence). This CDR3 has 17 residues. CDR3 DNA sequence: TGTGCCAGCAGTCGGGACAGGGGAGCATCAGGGGCCAACGTCCTGACTTTC. Protein product: CASSRDRGASGANVLTF.

The chain employs TRBV15 and TRBJ2-1; a weak D match, TRBD2 (6 bases). V dropped 6 bases and J dropped 8 bases, with 14 bases sitting between them. In germline, CDR1 is LNHNV, CDR2 YYDKDF (reference sequence). This CDR3 has 13 residues. The DNA of the CDR3 is TGTGCCACCAGGGGGGGAGAAGGGGATGAGCAGTTCTTC. Translating gives CATRGGEGDEQFF.

The V gene is TRBV2, the J gene TRBJ2-7; 8 bases match TRBD1. Germline V gives CDR1 SNHLY, CDR2 FYNNEI. J gave up 1 base and V 2 bases, and 4 bases lay outside the gene matches. The CDR3 extends over 15 amino acids. CDR3 nucleotides: TGTGCCAGCAGTGAACACAGGGGGACGTCCTACGAGCAGTACTTC. Translation: CASSEHRGTSYEQYF.

V is TRBV6-4 and J is TRBJ1-5; 8 nucleotides line up with TRBD1. CDR3 length: 15 amino acids. J gave up 2 bases and V 2 bases, and 2 bases lay outside the gene matches. Per germline, CDR1 MRHNA and CDR2 SNTAGT. The CDR3 region has the DNA TGTGCCAGCAGTGACACGACAGGGGGCAATCAGCCCCAGCATTTT. Its protein product is CASSDTTGGNQPQHF.

The chain recombines TRBV5-6 with TRBJ2-7; D remains ambiguous. The CDR3 extends over 17 amino acids. Germline-derived CDR1 and CDR2 are SGHDT and YYEEEE. V lost 2 bases, J lost 2 bases, and 20 bases lay in between. CDR3 amino acids: CASSFSEPTNYAYEQYF. CDR3 sequence (DNA): TGTGCCAGCAGCTTCTCAGAACCAACAAACTATGCCTACGAGCAGTACTTC.